This TCR beta chain appears in the sequencing data of a study of blood T cell repertoires in COVID-19. Study-level background: COVID-19 samples, acute and convalescent, were from the United States, Italy and Spain. PBMCs, B-cell-depleted T cells, or T cells were the source of the cDNA or gDNA that made up the material.

Original processing methods: The authors estimated nucleated cell counts from reference gene primer amplification. Generated by immunoSEQ multiplex PCR, the TCRdb table keeps only in-frame clones and is missing some. V and J calls and clone size are as listed in that table; D and trimming were resolved from the DNA. The sample lists over 400,000 clones, 85% to 90% occurring once. CDR3 size: 13 residues. V was trimmed by 2 bases and J by 3 bases, leaving 7 bases between them. A Seattle source enrolled patients during active infection and followed them longitudinally. The count of this clone is one. The chain carries TRBV12-3 or TRBV12-4 and TRBJ2-5, with D perhaps TRBD1 (5 bases). What was sequenced was peripheral blood. This receptor was taken from a woman aged 45-65 years with COVID-19, enrolled during active disease. The CDR3 DNA reads TGTGCCAGCAGTTTATGGGGCGAAGAGACCCAGTACTTC. This encodes CASSLWGEETQYF.